These 28 T cell receptor beta chains originate from one sample sequenced in a study of control samples from healthy donors and cancer patients. Some clones are missing from TCRdb's copy, which holds only in-frame ones; the method was immunoSEQ multiplex PCR. The sample shows about 230,000 clones, roughly 80% of them seen only once. Sequenced material: PBMCs. These TCRs come from a woman aged 60-75 years with lung cancer.

The chain recombines TRBV6-6 with TRBJ1-1, with D perhaps TRBD1 (6 bases). This CDR3 contains 15 residues. In germline, CDR1 is MNHNY, CDR2 SVGAGI (reference sequence). Trimming stripped 5 bases from V and 3 bases from J, with 16 bases between. DNA of the CDR3: TGTGCCAGCAGTCGACAGGAGCCTGACTACACTGAAGCTTTCTTT. Amino acids: CASSRQEPDYTEAFF.

The chain is built from TRBV5-1 and TRBJ1-1; 7 positions agree with TRBD1. V trimming: 6 bases; J trimming: 1 base; junction bases outside the gene matches: 3. The CDR3 loop spans 13 amino acids. CDR1 is SGHRS and CDR2 is YFSETQ in the germline V gene. The CDR3 coding sequence is TGCGCCAGCACCACAGGGGCGAACACTGAAGCTTTCTTT. Its translation is CASTTGANTEAFF.

V is TRBV7-9 and J is TRBJ2-1, with TRBD1 identical over 7 bases. This CDR3 comprises 16 residues. V lost 4 bases to trimming and J lost 5 bases; unmatched junction nucleotides: 11. Germline lookup yields CDR1 SEHNR and CDR2 FQNEAQ (reference sequence). This chain's CDR3 is CASSSLGGRVDNEQFF. The CDR3, as DNA: TGTGCCAGCAGCTCCCTAGGGGGCAGGGTGGACAATGAGCAGTTCTTC.

In its sample, this clone was seen once. V usage is TRBV19 and J usage is TRBJ1-5, with D maybe TRBD1 (5 bases). The germline gives CDR1 LNHDA, CDR2 SQIVND (reference sequence). The CDR3 consists of 12 residues. The V end was cut by 6 bases, the J end by 4 bases, with 7 bases between. The CDR3 is CASRDSNQPQHF. CDR3 sequence (DNA): TGTGCCAGTAGAGACAGTAATCAGCCCCAGCATTTT.

There are a few counts of this clone. The chain combines TRBV3-1 (or the pseudogene TRBV3-2) with TRBJ2-7; no clear D gene. From germline, CDR1 is LGHDT and CDR2 YNNKEL (reference sequence). Trimming stripped 2 bases from V and 2 bases from J, with 10 bases between. The CDR3 spans 14 residues. The CDR3 region has the DNA TGTGCCAGCAGCCAATTTAACGGACCCTACGAGCAGTACTTC. It specifies CASSQFNGPYEQYF.

The chain employs TRBV5-1 and TRBJ2-3; D is tentatively TRBD1 or TRBD2 (5 bases each). V dropped 0 bases and J dropped 4 bases, with 15 bases sitting between them. Germline values: CDR1 SGHRS, CDR2 YFSETQ. The CDR3 loop spans 16 amino acids. For the CDR3, the DNA is TGCGCCAGCAGCTTGGGACCGGGGCGACGTCCAGATACGCAGTATTTT. This sequence encodes CASSLGPGRRPDTQYF.

The genes are TRBV7-9 and TRBJ1-5; D is perhaps TRBD1 (6 bases). The germline V gene has CDR1 SEHNR and CDR2 FQNEAQ (reference sequence). V was cut by 4 bases and J by 6 bases, with 13 bases left in between. The CDR3 is 14 amino acids. This CDR3 is CASSSRGGAQPQHF. For the CDR3, the DNA is TGTGCCAGCAGCTCAAGGGGGGGAGCTCAGCCCCAGCATTTT.

The V call is TRBV10-3, the J call TRBJ2-1; 13 nucleotides align to TRBD2. The V segment lost 7 bases and the J segment 9 bases; nucleotides outside the gene matches: 9. This CDR3 spans 15 amino acids. Germline V gene lookup returns CDR1 ENHRY and CDR2 SYGVKD. The CDR3, as DNA: TGTGCCATCATGGGGGGGACTAGCGGGACCAGTGAGCAGTTCTTC. It codes for CAIMGGTSGTSEQFF.

J is TRBJ2-7 and V is TRBV7-6; tentatively, D is TRBD1 or TRBD2 (5 bases each). The CDR3 sequence is 15 residues long. V was shortened by 0 bases and J by 6 bases, with 15 bases between the two germline ends. Germline V lookup: CDR1 SGHVS, CDR2 FNYEAQ. For the CDR3, the DNA is TGTGCCAGCAGCTTAGCGGGACGGGACGTATCCGAGCAGTACTTC. This translates into CASSLAGRDVSEQYF.

The chain employs TRBV5-1 and TRBJ1-1; 11 bases match TRBD1. The germline V gene has CDR1 SGHRS and CDR2 YFSETQ. V shed 4 bases, J shed 3 bases, and the junction held 2 bases outside the gene matches. CDR3 size: 14 residues. The CDR3 spells CASSEGQGDTEAFF. The CDR3 DNA is TGCGCCAGCAGCGAGGGACAGGGGGACACTGAAGCTTTCTTT. Variable domain in full (rest from reference TRBV5-1 and TRBJ1-1): KAGVTQTPRYLIKTRGQQVTLSCSPISGHRSVSWYQQTPGQGLQFLFEYFSETQRNKGNFPGRFSGRQFSNSRSEMNVSTLELGDSALYLCASSEGQGDTEAFFGQGTRLTVV.

The rearrangement uses TRBV6-1 and TRBJ1-5, with D perhaps matching TRBD1 (5 bases). The CDR3 is 15 residues long. The V and J ends lost 1 base and 5 bases respectively, with 12 bases between them. Germline CDR1 is MNHNS and CDR2 is SASEGT. The CDR3 nucleotides are TGTGCCAGCAGTGAAGGATGGGGACGCGATCAGCCCCAGCATTTT. The encoded protein is CASSEGWGRDQPQHF.

The chain joins TRBV20-1 to TRBJ1-5; tentatively, D is TRBD1 (5 bases). Germline-derived CDR1 and CDR2 are DFQATT and SNEGSKA (reference sequence). The CDR3 is made up of 15 amino acids. Trimming left V 3 bases short and J 3 bases short, with 15 bases between. The CDR3 coding sequence is TGCAGTGCTAGTCCCGGAGCAGGGCTCAATCAGCCCCAGCATTTT. It is translated as CSASPGAGLNQPQHF.

DNA for the CDR3: TGTGCCAGCAGTGAAAATCCCCGGACCTCTGAAGCTTTCTTT. It is translated as CASSENPRTSEAFF. The chain is built from TRBV25-1 and TRBJ1-1; D is unresolved. There are 14 residues in the CDR3. The V end was cut by 2 bases, the J end by 6 bases, with 13 bases between. Per the germline V gene, CDR1 is MGHDK and CDR2 is SYGVNS.

This chain links TRBV12-5 with TRBJ2-7; no reliable D call. V was clipped by 5 bases and J by 3 bases, with 8 bases between them. The CDR3 loop spans 12 amino acids. Germline loops: CDR1 LGHNT, CDR2 FRNRAP. CDR3 in DNA: TGTGCTAGTGGTCCCACAGACTACGAGCAGTACTTC. Translated: CASGPTDYEQYF.

This chain joins TRBV6-6 and TRBJ1-1; D unresolved. Looked up from germline, CDR1 is MNHNY and CDR2 is SVGAGI (reference sequence). This CDR3 region has 11 residues. V lost 9 bases, J lost 5 bases, and 10 bases lay in between. The CDR3, as DNA: TGTGCCAGTACCGGGGAAACTGAAGCTTTCTTT. Translating it yields CASTGETEAFF.

The chain has TRBV18 and TRBJ2-7; TRBD1 aligns across 8 bases. Germline V gives CDR1 KGHSH, CDR2 LQKENI. The CDR3 is made up of 14 amino acids. V was clipped by 7 bases and J by 0 bases; unmatched bases: 5. CDR3 in amino acids: CASLKDRASYEQYF. CDR3 DNA: TGTGCCAGCTTAAAGGACAGGGCCTCCTACGAGCAGTACTTC.

J is TRBJ2-7 and V is TRBV7-8, with a weak D call TRBD2 (5 bases). This CDR3 is 13 amino acids long. The V end lost 1 base, the J end lost 2 bases, and 6 bases lay between the germline ends. The germline V gene encodes CDR1 SGHVS and CDR2 FQNEAQ. In DNA, the CDR3 is TGTGCCAGCAGCTTAGAGACTACCTACGAGCAGTACTTC. It yields the protein CASSLETTYEQYF.

The rearrangement links TRBV2 to TRBJ2-1; possible D gene TRBD2, 6 bases. The CDR3 has 13 amino acids. CDR1 SNHLY and CDR2 FYNNEI come from the germline V gene. With 10 bases removed from V and 5 bases from J, the gap between germline ends came to 15 bases. Here the CDR3 reads CATTRDFNNEQFF. The CDR3 DNA is TGTGCCACCACGAGGGACTTTAACAATGAGCAGTTCTTC.

The chain employs TRBV28 and TRBJ1-1; 10 nucleotides line up with TRBD1. Germline loops: CDR1 MDHEN, CDR2 SYDVKM. V lost 2 bases and J lost 11; bases outside the gene matches: 5. This CDR3 is built from 13 residues. CDR3 in amino acids: CASSLPGTGAAFF. CDR3 nucleotides: TGTGCCAGCAGTTTACCCGGGACAGGGGCGGCTTTCTTT.

This sequence joins TRBV24-1 and TRBJ2-1; D call uncertain. V shed 9 bases and J shed 4 bases, with 12 bases lying between them. This CDR3 has 13 residues. The germline CDR1 and CDR2 sequences are KGHDR and SFDVKD. The CDR3 bases are TGTGCCACCGGGCTCACGGATTACAATGAGCAGTTCTTC. Amino acids: CATGLTDYNEQFF.

This chain joins TRBV3-1 (or the pseudogene TRBV3-2) and TRBJ2-4, with D perhaps TRBD1 (6 bases). V lost 0 bases and J lost 6, with 9 bases in between. This CDR3 comprises 14 residues. Per the germline V gene, CDR1 is LGHDT and CDR2 is YNNKEL (reference sequence). The CDR3 spells CASSQEGGLNIQYF. The CDR3 DNA sequence: TGTGCCAGCAGCCAAGAAGGGGGATTAAACATTCAGTACTTC.

This rearrangement joins TRBV10-3 to TRBJ2-7; D perhaps matches TRBD1 (5 bases). Germline CDR1 reads ENHRY; CDR2 reads SYGVKD. Trimming cost V 8 bases and J 9 bases, with 20 bases left between them. The CDR3 contains 13 residues. The CDR3 DNA reads TGTGCCATCCGAGACAGAGACTTTACGGGGCAGTACTTC. It is translated as CAIRDRDFTGQYF.

The chain joins TRBV14 to TRBJ2-6; tentatively, D is TRBD1 (5 bases). There are 14 residues in the CDR3. V was cut by 5 bases and J by 12 bases, with 17 bases left in between. Germline CDR1 SGHDN, CDR2 FVKESK. CDR3 DNA sequence: TGTGCCAGCAGCACAACAGGCGCCCGGACCGTCCTGACTTTC. Translating gives CASSTTGARTVLTF.

The chain is built from TRBV5-1 and TRBJ2-3; possible D gene TRBD2, 6 bases. The CDR3 is 15 residues long. Deletions cut 1 base from V and 3 bases from J, with 12 bases between. The germline V gene has CDR1 SGHRS and CDR2 YFSETQ. The CDR3 sequence: CASSLSLARTDTQYF. CDR3 nucleotide sequence: TGCGCCAGCAGCTTGTCCCTAGCGCGGACAGATACGCAGTATTTT.

The genes are TRBV18 and TRBJ2-5; 12 bases map to TRBD2. This CDR3 comprises 15 residues. CDR1 is KGHSH and CDR2 is LQKENI in the germline V gene. The trim removed 5 bases at V and 2 bases at J, leaving 3 bases unmatched. The CDR3 region has the DNA TGTGCCAGCTCAAGACTAGCGGGGGAACAAGAGACCCAGTACTTC. Encoded protein: CASSRLAGEQETQYF.

This rearrangement joins TRBV6-1 to TRBJ1-5, with D unclear. Trimming removed 2 bases from V and 2 bases from J, with 16 bases in between. The CDR3 is 17 amino acids. The germline gives CDR1 MNHNS, CDR2 SASEGT. In nucleotides, the CDR3 is TGTGCCAGCAGTGAAATTAACTCCCCCAGTCGCAATCAGCCCCAGCATTTT. This gives the protein CASSEINSPSRNQPQHF.

This clone was recorded a few times. The V gene is TRBV2, the J gene TRBJ2-1; TRBD2 agrees at 8 bases. Germline CDR1 SNHLY, CDR2 FYNNEI. The CDR3 has 15 amino acids. The ends lost 5 bases at V and 6 bases at J; junction bases unmatched: 9. The CDR3 nucleotides read TGTGCCAGCAGTCCACTAGCGGACCAACTCAATGAGCAGTTCTTC. Protein: CASSPLADQLNEQFF.

The chain carries TRBV9 and TRBJ2-5; D is ambiguous. The CDR3 loop spans 15 amino acids. The V end was cut by 9 bases, the J end by 5 bases, with 23 bases between. Germline V gene lookup returns CDR1 SGDLS and CDR2 YYNGEE. The CDR3 reads CATPRGQALGETQYF. The CDR3 DNA is TGTGCCACGCCTAGAGGTCAGGCCCTGGGGGAGACCCAGTACTTC.